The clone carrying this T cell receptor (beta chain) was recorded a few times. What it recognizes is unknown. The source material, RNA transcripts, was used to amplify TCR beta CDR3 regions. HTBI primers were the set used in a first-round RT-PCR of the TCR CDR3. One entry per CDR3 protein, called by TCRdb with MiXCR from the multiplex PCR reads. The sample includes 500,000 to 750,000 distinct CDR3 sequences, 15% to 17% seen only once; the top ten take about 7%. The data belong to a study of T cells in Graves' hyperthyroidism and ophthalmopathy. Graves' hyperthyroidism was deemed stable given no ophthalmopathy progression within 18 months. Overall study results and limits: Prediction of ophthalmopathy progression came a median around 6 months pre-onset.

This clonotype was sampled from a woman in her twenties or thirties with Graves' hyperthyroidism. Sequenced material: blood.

The CDR3 bases are TGTGCCAGCTCACTAGCAGGACTACTCACCGGGGAGCTGTTTTTT. Translating it yields CASSLAGLLTGELFF. This chain joins TRBV18 and TRBJ2-2, with a weak D call TRBD2 (6 bases). CDR3 length equals 15 residues. Trimming cost V 4 bases and J 4 bases, with 13 bases left between them. Germline V gene lookup returns CDR1 KGHSH and CDR2 LQKENI. Filled out from reference TRBV18 and TRBJ2-2, the complete variable domain reads NAGVMQNPRHLVRRRGQEARLRCSPMKGHSHVYWYRQLPEEGLKFMVYLQKENIIDESGMPKERFSAEFPKEGPSILRIQQVVRGDSAAYFCASSLAGLLTGELFFGEGSRLTVL.